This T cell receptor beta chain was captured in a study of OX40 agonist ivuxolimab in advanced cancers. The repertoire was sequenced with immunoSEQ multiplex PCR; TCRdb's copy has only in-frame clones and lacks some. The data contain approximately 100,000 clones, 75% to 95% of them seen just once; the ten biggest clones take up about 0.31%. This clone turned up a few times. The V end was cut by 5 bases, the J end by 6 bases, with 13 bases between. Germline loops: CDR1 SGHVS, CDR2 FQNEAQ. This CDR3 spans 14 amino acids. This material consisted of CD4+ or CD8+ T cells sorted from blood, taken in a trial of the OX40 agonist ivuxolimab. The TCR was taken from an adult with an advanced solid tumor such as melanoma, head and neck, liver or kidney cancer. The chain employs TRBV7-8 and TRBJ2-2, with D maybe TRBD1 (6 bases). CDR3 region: CASSPGHSSGELFF. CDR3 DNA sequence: TGTGCCAGCAGCCCGGGACATTCTTCCGGGGAGCTGTTTTTT.